Below are 32 T cell receptor beta chains sequenced from a single sample in a study of a mutant IDH1 vaccine in newly diagnosed glioma. Profiling relied on immunoSEQ multiplex PCR, and the TCRdb table lists in-frame clones only, not all of them. Among 23,000 or so clones listed, approximately 80% were seen once. Time point given: week 5, during vaccination. It was 300 ug of mutant IDH1 20-mer peptide that made up each vaccine dose, given with topical imiquimod. These TCRs are of unknown antigen specificity. The specimen was PBMCs, collected from a glioma patient whose treatment included an IDH1 peptide vaccine. These receptors came from a man in his forties or fifties with glioma.

The rearrangement joins TRBV5-2 to TRBJ2-7; the listed D gene, TRBD2, was not tested against the DNA. TRBV5-2 is assigned pseudogene status. The CDR3 length is 15 residues. The CDR3 region is CASSLGGEGSYEQYV. In DNA form, the CDR3 reads TGTGCCAGCAGCTTAGGCGGGGAGGGCTCCTACGAGCAGTACGTC.

CDR3 loop: CASGGQGETGELFF. The CDR3 bases are TGTGCCAGCGGGGGACAGGGGGAAACCGGGGAGCTGTTTTTT. The rearrangement joins TRBV6-5 to TRBJ2-2, with TRBD1 identical over 11 bases. The CDR3 is 14 amino acids. Germline CDR1 is MNHEY and CDR2 is SVGAGI. J gave up 5 bases and V 8 bases, and 4 bases lay outside the gene matches.

The chain combines TRBV12-5 with TRBJ1-1; D gene unclear. Trimming removed 2 bases from V and 3 bases from J, with 10 bases in between. The CDR3 has 14 residues. CDR1 and CDR2 from the germline V gene are LGHNT and FRNRAP. As DNA, the CDR3 is TGTGCTAGTGGTTTGTCTACCCGGGACACTGAAGCTTTCTTT. This encodes CASGLSTRDTEAFF.

This chain joins TRBV5-4 and TRBJ1-2, with D tentatively TRBD1 (6 bases). V was trimmed by 0 bases and J by 4 bases, leaving 16 bases between them. Germline V lookup: CDR1 SGHNT, CDR2 YYREEE (reference sequence). The CDR3 runs to 16 residues. DNA of the CDR3: TGTGCCAGCAGCTTGGGGACAGCCTTATACTCCTATGGCTACACCTTC. Protein product: CASSLGTALYSYGYTF.

V gene TRBV14 combines with J gene TRBJ1-2, with D unresolved. The CDR3 extends over 13 amino acids. Deletions cut 4 bases from V and 2 bases from J, with 8 bases between. Germline V gene sequence: CDR1 SGHDN, CDR2 FVKESK. This CDR3 reads CASSLAGNYGYTF. The CDR3 DNA reads as TGTGCCAGCAGCCTCGCGGGGAACTATGGCTACACCTTC. Filled out from reference TRBV14 and TRBJ1-2, the complete variable domain reads EAGVTQFPSHSVIEKGQTVTLRCDPISGHDNLYWYRRVMGKEIKFLLHFVKESKQDESGMPNNRFLAERTGGTYSTLKVQPAELEDSGVYFCASSLAGNYGYTFGSGTRLTVV.

The chain uses TRBV27 and TRBJ2-3, with D tentatively TRBD2 (6 bases). Germline V gene sequence: CDR1 MNHEY, CDR2 SMNVEV (reference sequence). With 7 bases removed from V and 4 bases from J, the gap between germline ends came to 21 bases. This CDR3 has 16 amino acids. This CDR3 is CASMHLTRAPADTQYF. The CDR3 region has the DNA TGTGCCAGCATGCACTTGACTAGGGCGCCGGCAGATACGCAGTATTTT.

The chain joins TRBV29-1 to TRBJ2-7; 11 bases are a match to TRBD2. The CDR3 has 13 residues. The trim removed 4 bases at V and 6 bases at J, leaving 5 bases unmatched. The V gene's germline CDR1 is SQVTM and CDR2 ANQGSEA. The CDR3 sequence is CSVATSGTGEQYF. The CDR3 DNA sequence: TGCAGCGTTGCGACTAGCGGGACAGGCGAGCAGTACTTC.

The chain is built from TRBV7-2 and TRBJ2-2; 12 positions agree with TRBD1. Germline CDR1 is SGHTA and CDR2 is FQGNSA. There are 17 residues in the CDR3. Losses at the gene ends were 7 bases for V and 4 bases for J; bases not matched to a gene: 10. This CDR3 reads CASIYSGQGASTGELFF. Written as DNA, the CDR3 is TGTGCCAGCATCTACTCGGGACAGGGGGCTAGCACCGGGGAGCTGTTTTTT.

J is TRBJ1-1 and V is TRBV6-5, with no clear D. Germline CDR1 MNHEY, CDR2 SVGAGI. CDR3 size: 13 residues. The V end lost 0 bases, the J end lost 1 base, and 3 bases lay between the germline ends. The CDR3 loop is CASSYSKNTEAFF. CDR3 nucleotides: TGTGCCAGCAGTTACTCTAAGAACACTGAAGCTTTCTTT.

The chain recombines TRBV7-2 with TRBJ2-3, with 8 bases aligning to TRBD2. The CDR3 has 16 residues. Germline CDR1 SGHTA, CDR2 FQGNSA. After removal of 6 bases from V and 4 bases from J, the junction contained 12 bases not matched to a gene. The CDR3 DNA sequence: TGTGCCAGCAGTTCACAACGTCGAGCGGGAGCAGATACGCAGTATTTT. This gives the protein CASSSQRRAGADTQYF. Variable domain in full (rest from reference TRBV7-2 and TRBJ2-3): GAGVSQSPSNKVTEKGKDVELRCDPISGHTALYWYRQSLGQGLEFLIYFQGNSAPDKSGLPSDRFSAERTGGSVSTLTIQRTQQEDSAVYLCASSSQRRAGADTQYFGPGTRLTVL.

J is TRBJ2-6 and V is TRBV9; 7 bases align to TRBD1. The V gene end was trimmed by 4 bases and the J gene end by 0 bases; junction bases not matched to a gene: 10. CDR1 SGDLS and CDR2 YYNGEE come from the germline V gene. The CDR3 covers 18 residues. CDR3 in DNA: TGTGCCAGCAGCCCCAAGACAGGGCTACTCTCTGGGGCCAACGTCCTGACTTTC. It specifies CASSPKTGLLSGANVLTF.

The V and J genes are TRBV27 and TRBJ1-2, with a possible D match to TRBD1 (5 bases). Germline V gene lookup returns CDR1 MNHEY and CDR2 SMNVEV (reference sequence). V was trimmed by 8 bases and J by 6 bases, leaving 19 bases between them. The CDR3 runs to 14 residues. Here the CDR3 DNA reads TGTGCCAGCGGGGCCGTGAGGGAGCTACATGGCTACACCTTC. Protein: CASGAVRELHGYTF.

The V call is TRBV7-2, the J call TRBJ1-2, with a possible D match to TRBD1 (6 bases). Per germline, CDR1 SGHTA and CDR2 FQGNSA. V was clipped by 1 base and J by 7 bases, with 13 bases between them. This CDR3 region has 14 residues. CDR3 protein: CASSLEAGVSGYTF. The CDR3 region has the DNA TGTGCCAGCAGCTTAGAAGCAGGGGTTAGTGGCTACACCTTC. Based on the CDR3 plus reference TRBV7-2 and TRBJ1-2, the full variable domain is GAGVSQSPSNKVTEKGKDVELRCDPISGHTALYWYRQSLGQGLEFLIYFQGNSAPDKSGLPSDRFSAERTGGSVSTLTIQRTQQEDSAVYLCASSLEAGVSGYTFGSGTRLTVV.

The CDR3 loop is CASSFGQGAWETQYF. The CDR3 nucleotides are TGTGCCAGCAGCTTTGGACAGGGGGCTTGGGAGACCCAGTACTTC. The V call is TRBV7-2, the J call TRBJ2-5, with 11 bases matching TRBD1. V lost 3 bases to trimming and J lost 5 bases; unmatched junction nucleotides: 5. Germline values: CDR1 SGHTA, CDR2 FQGNSA. This CDR3 spans 15 amino acids.

The chain combines TRBV19 with TRBJ1-1; 8 bases are a match to TRBD1. Trimming took 5 bases from V and 0 from J; bases not matched to a gene: 11. This CDR3 has 17 amino acids. Germline CDR1 LNHDA, CDR2 SQIVND (reference sequence). The CDR3 DNA sequence: TGTGCCAGTAGTTTTTCGGACAGGGTGATAATGAACACTGAAGCTTTCTTT. Translation gives CASSFSDRVIMNTEAFF.

The chain is built from TRBV7-9 and TRBJ1-1, with a possible D match to TRBD1 (5 bases). Per germline, CDR1 SEHNR and CDR2 FQNEAQ (reference sequence). This CDR3 is 16 amino acids long. V was shortened by 3 bases and J by 1 base, with 15 bases between the two germline ends. CDR3 sequence (DNA): TGTGCCAGCAGCTTTAGCCGGGGGTTTTGGAACACTGAAGCTTTCTTT. This translates into CASSFSRGFWNTEAFF.

V is TRBV2 and J is TRBJ2-7; D gene unclear. The CDR3 has 15 amino acids. V lost 2 bases and J lost 0, with 11 bases in between. Germline V lookup: CDR1 SNHLY, CDR2 FYNNEI. The chain's CDR3 is CASSEQVFSSYEQYF. The DNA for the CDR3 is TGTGCCAGCAGTGAACAGGTCTTTAGCTCCTACGAGCAGTACTTC.

This chain connects TRBV11-3 to TRBJ1-4; a weak D match, TRBD1 (6 bases). The CDR3 sequence is 17 residues long. The germline CDR1 and CDR2 sequences are SGHNT and YENEEA. V was shortened by 1 base and J by 0 bases, with 12 bases between the two germline ends. CDR3 nucleotides: TGTGCCAGCAGCTTAGCGGGACACTTTACAACTAATGAAAAACTGTTTTTT. The encoded protein is CASSLAGHFTTNEKLFF.

The chain joins TRBV5-1 to TRBJ2-2; no clear D gene. Looked up from germline, CDR1 is SGHRS and CDR2 is YFSETQ. Trimming pared 4 bases from V and 4 bases from J, leaving 8 bases between. This CDR3 contains 13 residues. The CDR3 DNA is TGCGCCAGCAGCGGGGTTTTCACCGGGGAGCTGTTTTTT. Its translation is CASSGVFTGELFF. Together with reference TRBV5-1 and TRBJ2-2, the CDR3 gives the full variable domain: KAGVTQTPRYLIKTRGQQVTLSCSPISGHRSVSWYQQTPGQGLQFLFEYFSETQRNKGNFPGRFSGRQFSNSRSEMNVSTLELGDSALYLCASSGVFTGELFFGEGSRLTVL.

The rearrangement links TRBV6-5 to TRBJ1-5; unclear D gene. In germline, CDR1 is MNHEY, CDR2 SVGAGI. Trimming removed 2 bases at V and 10 bases at J, with 12 bases between. The CDR3 is made up of 13 amino acids. CDR3 in DNA: TGTGCCAGCAGTTACGATCGAGTCACACCCCAGCATTTT. This codes for CASSYDRVTPQHF.

The chain has TRBV4-3 and TRBJ1-6; no clear D. The ends were cut back, 1 base at V and 10 bases at J, with 20 bases in the middle. This CDR3 is 17 amino acids long. The V gene's germline CDR1 is LGHNA and CDR2 YSLEER. In nucleotides, the CDR3 is TGCGCCAGCAGCCAAGCCCTGGGGAGGGCGGATTACTCACCCCTCCACTTT. Translating gives CASSQALGRADYSPLHF.

The V gene is TRBV7-2, the J gene TRBJ2-5; possible D gene TRBD2, 6 bases. Trimming cost V 2 bases and J 5 bases, with 15 bases left between them. This CDR3 contains 15 residues. Germline V gene lookup returns CDR1 SGHTA and CDR2 FQGNSA. CDR3 sequence reads: CASSLRRGMGETQYF. DNA of the CDR3: TGTGCCAGCAGCTTACGCCGGGGGATGGGGGAGACCCAGTACTTC.

The chain is built from TRBV5-4 and TRBJ2-7; D gene ambiguous. The CDR3 has 14 amino acids. Trimming took 3 bases from V and 0 from J, leaving 10 bases between them. CDR1 SGHNT and CDR2 YYREEE come from the germline V gene (reference sequence). This CDR3 is CASSWAGDSYEQYF. CDR3 bases: TGTGCCAGCAGCTGGGCAGGTGACTCCTACGAGCAGTACTTC.

V and J are TRBV7-9 and TRBJ2-7; D uncertain. V lost 1 base and J 5 bases, leaving 6 bases between the germline ends. This CDR3 has 12 residues. Looked up from germline, CDR1 is SEHNR and CDR2 is FQNEAQ (reference sequence). The CDR3 protein is CASSLGFDEQYF. In DNA form, the CDR3 reads TGTGCCAGCAGCTTAGGTTTCGACGAGCAGTACTTC.

The rearrangement joins TRBV6-1 to TRBJ2-7, with D hard to call. This CDR3 is 12 amino acids long. V gave up 2 bases and J gave up 7 bases, with 9 bases separating them. Germline V gene sequence: CDR1 MNHNS, CDR2 SASEGT. The CDR3 protein is CASSELYGEQYF. CDR3 DNA: TGTGCCAGCAGTGAATTGTACGGGGAGCAGTACTTC.

The chain carries TRBV5-4 and TRBJ2-3, with TRBD2 matching 9 bases. This CDR3 spans 13 amino acids. Germline CDR1 is SGHNT and CDR2 is YYREEE (reference sequence). V lost 6 bases to trimming and J lost 6 bases; unmatched junction nucleotides: 5. This CDR3 reads CASTKGTSDTQYF. The CDR3, as DNA: TGTGCCAGCACCAAAGGGACTAGCGATACGCAGTATTTT.

By proportion, this clone is medium-sized. CDR3 sequence reads: CAWGQGGFQPQHF. CDR3 coding DNA: TGTGCCTGGGGACAGGGGGGGTTCCAGCCCCAGCATTTT. This chain links TRBV30 with TRBJ1-5; 10 nucleotides agree with TRBD1. CDR3 length: 13 amino acids. Germline CDR1 reads GTSNPN; CDR2 reads SVGIG (reference sequence). V was pared by 5 bases and J by 7 bases, with 5 bases of the junction left unmatched.

This rearrangement joins TRBV27 to TRBJ2-2, with 7 nucleotides matching TRBD2. Germline trimming cut 6 bases from V and 10 bases from J; bases unmatched to any gene: 11. The germline V gene has CDR1 MNHEY and CDR2 SMNVEV (reference sequence). This CDR3 spans 14 amino acids. The CDR3 here is CASSPRLSGLELFF. CDR3 nucleotide sequence: TGTGCCAGCAGCCCCCGGCTTAGCGGGTTGGAGCTGTTTTTT.

This rearrangement joins TRBV20-1 to TRBJ2-1; D gene ambiguous. V was clipped by 6 bases and J by 8 bases, with 11 bases between them. The germline CDR1 and CDR2 sequences are DFQATT and SNEGSKA (reference sequence). There are 11 residues in the CDR3. The CDR3 loop reads CSAPRSHEQFF. The CDR3 region has the DNA TGCAGTGCCCCTAGGTCACATGAGCAGTTCTTC.

The gene calls are TRBV5-8 and TRBJ2-3; 11 bases are a match to TRBD2. CDR1 SGHTS and CDR2 YDEGEE come from the germline V gene. J gave up 0 bases and V 3 bases, and 9 bases lay outside the gene matches. This CDR3 comprises 18 residues. CDR3 in amino acids: CASSSASGTSGSTDTQYF. CDR3 nucleotides: TGTGCCAGCAGCTCGGCGAGCGGGACTAGCGGAAGCACAGATACGCAGTATTTT.

The V gene is TRBV5-1, the J gene TRBJ2-1, with 11 positions matching TRBD2. CDR1 and CDR2 from the germline V gene are SGHRS and YFSETQ. CDR3 length: 17 residues. V was clipped by 4 bases and J by 8 bases; unmatched bases: 14. In DNA form, the CDR3 reads TGCGCCAGCAGCCCGGGGGTAGCGGGAGGGCCAGGATATGAGCAGTTCTTC. Protein sequence: CASSPGVAGGPGYEQFF.

The gene calls are TRBV18 and TRBJ1-3; the D is unclear. The CDR3 runs to 15 residues. Trimming took 3 bases from V and 0 from J, leaving 9 bases between them. In germline, CDR1 is KGHSH, CDR2 LQKENI. The CDR3 protein is CASSPGRNSGNTIYF. The CDR3, as DNA: TGTGCCAGCTCACCTGGGAGAAACTCTGGAAACACCATATATTTT.